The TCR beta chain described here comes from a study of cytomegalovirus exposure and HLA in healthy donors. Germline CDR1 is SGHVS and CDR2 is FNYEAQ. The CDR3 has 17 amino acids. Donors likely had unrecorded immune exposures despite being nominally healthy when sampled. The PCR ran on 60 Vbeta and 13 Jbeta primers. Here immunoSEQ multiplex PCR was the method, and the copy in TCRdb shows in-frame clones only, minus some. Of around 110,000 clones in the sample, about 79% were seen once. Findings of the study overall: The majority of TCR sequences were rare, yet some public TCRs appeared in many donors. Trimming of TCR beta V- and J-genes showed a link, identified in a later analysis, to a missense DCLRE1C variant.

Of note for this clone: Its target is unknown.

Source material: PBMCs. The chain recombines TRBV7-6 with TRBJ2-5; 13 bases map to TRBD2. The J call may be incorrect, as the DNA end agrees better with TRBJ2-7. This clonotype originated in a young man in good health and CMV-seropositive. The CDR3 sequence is CASSRGVEGLAGYEQYF. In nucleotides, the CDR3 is TGTGCCAGCAGTCGGGGTGTGGAGGGACTAGCGGGGTACGAGCAGTACTTC.